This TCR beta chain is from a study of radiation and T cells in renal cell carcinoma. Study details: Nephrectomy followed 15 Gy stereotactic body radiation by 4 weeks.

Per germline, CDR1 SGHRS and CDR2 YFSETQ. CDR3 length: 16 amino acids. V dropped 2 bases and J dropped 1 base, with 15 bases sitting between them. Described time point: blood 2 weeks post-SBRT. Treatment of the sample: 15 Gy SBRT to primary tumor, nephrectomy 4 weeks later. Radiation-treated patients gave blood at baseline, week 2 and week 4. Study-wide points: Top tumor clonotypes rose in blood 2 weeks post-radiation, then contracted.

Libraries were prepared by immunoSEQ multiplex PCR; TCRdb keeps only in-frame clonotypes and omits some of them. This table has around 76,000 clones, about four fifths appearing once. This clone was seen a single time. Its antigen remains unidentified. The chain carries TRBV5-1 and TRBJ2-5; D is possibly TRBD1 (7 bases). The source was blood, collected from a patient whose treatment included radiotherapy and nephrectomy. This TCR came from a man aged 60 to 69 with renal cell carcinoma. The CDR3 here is CASSLGQVGGQETQYF. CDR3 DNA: TGCGCCAGCAGCTTAGGACAGGTGGGGGGCCAAGAGACCCAGTACTTC.